This TCR beta chain was captured in a study of T cell responses to AZD1222 COVID-19 vaccine listed by TCRdb under 2021. About the investigation overall: TCR sequencing covered about 230 trial participants: nearly 210 given two doses of AZD1222 and 26 given two doses of MenACWY control vaccine. Enrollment into the trials was organized by age into subgroups of 18-55, 56-69 and 70-plus years, and those subgroups contained roughly 150, 30 and 60 TCR-sequenced participants, respectively.

Overall results and qualifications from the work: Because no day 14 peak-response samples were available, repertoires were characterized only after the peak T cell response. Participants were mostly white British, with more females than males. The authors suggested clonal diversity may have been underestimated. Reportedly, close to half of the unique spike-specific TCRs recognized epitopes lying outside the regions that are mutated in the B.1.351 and B.1.1.7 variants. In the small 56-69-year group, the increase in depth fell short of significance, most likely because of low power. Spike-specific TCR breadth and depth rose significantly after two AZD1222 doses compared with day 0 and with MenACWY recipients. The whole spike protein was spanned by vaccine-associated CD4 TCRs, and dominant responses were seen in regions 160-218 and 743-854. Only five to seven AZD1222 recipients were SARS-CoV-2 seropositive at baseline, limiting conclusions about previously exposed vaccinees.

On this clone: Its antigen is still unknown. No base qualities exist here, and no much larger clone lies one base off it.

The time point label, read with the paper, signifies: about 28 days (+/-7) after the second vaccine dose. AZD1222 recipients with second doses at about 4 weeks or about 12 weeks were pooled, because spike-specific TCR depth and breadth did not differ between schedules. The vaccinee samples were drawn from two UK trials, COV001 and COV002, one of which was a single-blind randomized controlled phase 2/3 trial testing AZD1222 (ChAdOx1 nCoV-19) in healthy adults. For TCRbeta chain sequencing, PBMC samples from trial participants were taken at day 0 and at day 28 after the second dose. The CDR3 regions of human TCRbeta chains were analyzed by immunosequencing. The study's processing was this. Repertoire TCRs were checked for matches against a reference library of SARS-CoV-2-specific TCRs that had been generated using the MIRA antigen-specificity platform. Breadth was defined as the fraction of unique TCRs that were SARS-CoV-2-associated, and depth was defined as the fraction of total T cells that were SARS-CoV-2-associated. Using the MIRA data, each spike-specific TCR was mapped to the spike region that the TCR reacts to and placed in a CD4 or CD8 class. Log10-transformed breadth and depth values were compared by one-way ANOVA with Sidak's multiple comparisons tests. What TCRdb holds here is the immuneACCESS table cut down to in-frame rearrangements. Part of the clones is not present; checked against another copy, under half of the missing clones reflect an unresolved V gene, and the others are unexplained. V and J calls and clone size come straight from that table; D and trimming were deduced from the DNA. Present in this sample are 100,000 to 150,000 clones, approximately 91% of which were seen just once. The top ten hold approximately 0.98% of the sample.

V and J are truncated by 0 bases and 7 bases respectively, leaving an intervening sequence of 7 bases. Reading from cysteine to phenylalanine, the CDR3 counts 12 amino acids. The read is trimmed to its CDR3 DNA, 36 bases read in frame from base 1. Looking up the germline V gene yields CDR1 SGHRS and CDR2 YFSETQ. The sequences come from peripheral blood, collected 28 days after the second AZD1222 dose. This receptor was taken from an adult who received the AZD1222 COVID-19 vaccine. The sequence links TRBV5-1 to TRBJ1-2; the D gene cannot be resolved reliably. The CDR3 protein is CASSLGSSGYTF. The DNA sequence follows: TGCGCCAGCAGCTTGGGCAGCTCTGGCTACACCTTC.